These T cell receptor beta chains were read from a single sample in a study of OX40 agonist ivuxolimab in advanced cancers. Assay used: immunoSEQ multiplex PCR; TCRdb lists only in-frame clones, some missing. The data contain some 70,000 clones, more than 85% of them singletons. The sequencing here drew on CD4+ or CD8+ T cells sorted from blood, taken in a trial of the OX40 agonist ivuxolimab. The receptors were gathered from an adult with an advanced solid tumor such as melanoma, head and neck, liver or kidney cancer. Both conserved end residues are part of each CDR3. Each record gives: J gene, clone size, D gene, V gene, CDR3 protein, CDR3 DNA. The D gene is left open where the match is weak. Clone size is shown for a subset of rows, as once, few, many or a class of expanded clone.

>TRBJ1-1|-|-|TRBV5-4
CASSLWGGTEAFF
TGTGCCAGCAGCTTGTGGGGGGGGACTGAAGCTTTCTTT
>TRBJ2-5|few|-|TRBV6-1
CATRGGPNQETQYF
TGTGCCACCAGAGGGGGGCCGAACCAAGAGACCCAGTACTTC
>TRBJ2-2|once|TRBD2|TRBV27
CASSLETSGTSPPNTGELFF
TGTGCCAGCAGTTTAGAAACTAGCGGGACGTCTCCCCCGAACACCGGGGAGCTGTTTTTT
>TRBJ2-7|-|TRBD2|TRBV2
CASNREGGSSYEQYF
TGTGCCAGCAATCGGGAGGGAGGGAGCTCCTACGAGCAGTACTTC
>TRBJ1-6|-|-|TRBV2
CASSGSRNNSPLHF
TGTGCCAGCAGTGGTAGCCGTAATAATTCACCCCTCCACTTT
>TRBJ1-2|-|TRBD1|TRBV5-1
CASSKILTGGHGYTF
TGCGCCAGCAGCAAGATATTGACAGGGGGCCATGGCTACACCTTC
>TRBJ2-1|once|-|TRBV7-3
CASSLYSYNEQFF
TGTGCCAGCAGCTTGTACAGTTACAATGAGCAGTTCTTC
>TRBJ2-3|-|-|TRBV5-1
CASSMGLSDTQYF
TGCGCCAGCAGCATGGGACTCTCAGATACGCAGTATTTT
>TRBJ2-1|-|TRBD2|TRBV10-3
CATDEFGTSIYNEQFF
TGTGCCACAGATGAATTTGGGACTAGCATCTACAATGAGCAGTTCTTC
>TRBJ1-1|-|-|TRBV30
CAWSIPRGAFF
TGTGCCTGGAGTATCCCCCGCGGAGCTTTCTTT
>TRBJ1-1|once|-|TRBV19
CASRARTANTEAFF
TGTGCCAGTAGAGCGCGGACAGCGAACACTGAAGCTTTCTTT
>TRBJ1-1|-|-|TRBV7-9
CASSLAAMPNTEAFF
TGTGCCAGCAGCTTAGCGGCGATGCCGAACACTGAAGCTTTCTTT
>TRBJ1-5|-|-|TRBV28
CASSFFRRGSGFSQPQHF
TGTGCCAGCAGCTTTTTCCGCCGGGGGTCAGGCTTTAGTCAGCCCCAGCATTTT
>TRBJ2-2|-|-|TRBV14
CASSQVRSNTGELFF
TGTGCCAGCAGCCAAGTCAGGTCGAACACCGGGGAGCTGTTTTTT
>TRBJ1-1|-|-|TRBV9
CASSVRLNTEAFF
TGTGCCAGCAGCGTAAGATTAAACACTGAAGCTTTCTTT
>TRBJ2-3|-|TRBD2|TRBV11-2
CACSRREGTDTQYF
TGTGCCTGCAGCCGGCGGGAGGGGACAGATACGCAGTATTTT
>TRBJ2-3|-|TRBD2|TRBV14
CASSHSKGLNTDTQYF
TGTGCCAGCAGCCATTCCAAGGGACTAAACACAGATACGCAGTATTTT
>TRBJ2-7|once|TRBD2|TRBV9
CASSVGTSGNEQYF
TGTGCCAGCAGCGTCGGGACTAGCGGGAACGAGCAGTACTTC
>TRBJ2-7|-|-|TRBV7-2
CASSSLSYEQYF
TGTGCCAGCAGCTCCCTCAGCTACGAGCAGTACTTC
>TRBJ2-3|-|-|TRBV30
CAWSVGGRSTDTQYF
TGTGCCTGGAGTGTAGGAGGGCGGAGCACAGATACGCAGTATTTT
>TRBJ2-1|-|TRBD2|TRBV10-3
CAISESGASGVGNEQFF
TGTGCCATCAGTGAGTCTGGGGCTAGCGGGGTGGGGAATGAGCAGTTCTTC
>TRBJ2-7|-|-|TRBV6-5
CASSYLLLDPYEQYF
TGTGCCAGCAGTTATCTCCTACTAGATCCATACGAGCAGTACTTC
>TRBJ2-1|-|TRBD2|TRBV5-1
CASSAISGGASNEQFF
TGCGCCAGCAGCGCCATAAGCGGGGGGGCCTCCAATGAGCAGTTCTTC
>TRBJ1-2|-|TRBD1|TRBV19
CASSTGTGRAYGYTF
TGTGCCAGTAGTACCGGGACAGGGCGCGCCTATGGCTACACCTTC